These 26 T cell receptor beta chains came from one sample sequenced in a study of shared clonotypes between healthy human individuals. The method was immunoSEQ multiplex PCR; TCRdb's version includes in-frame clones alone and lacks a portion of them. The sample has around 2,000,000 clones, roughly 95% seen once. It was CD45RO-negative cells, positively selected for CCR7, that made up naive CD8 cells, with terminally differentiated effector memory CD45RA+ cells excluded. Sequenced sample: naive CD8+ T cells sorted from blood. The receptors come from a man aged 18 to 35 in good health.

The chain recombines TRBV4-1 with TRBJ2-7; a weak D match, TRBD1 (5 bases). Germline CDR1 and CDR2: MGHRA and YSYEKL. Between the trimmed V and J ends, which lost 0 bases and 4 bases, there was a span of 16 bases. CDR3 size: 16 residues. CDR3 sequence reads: CASSQELQGIVYEQYF. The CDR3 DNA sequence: TGCGCCAGCAGCCAAGAGTTGCAGGGCATAGTTTACGAGCAGTACTTC.

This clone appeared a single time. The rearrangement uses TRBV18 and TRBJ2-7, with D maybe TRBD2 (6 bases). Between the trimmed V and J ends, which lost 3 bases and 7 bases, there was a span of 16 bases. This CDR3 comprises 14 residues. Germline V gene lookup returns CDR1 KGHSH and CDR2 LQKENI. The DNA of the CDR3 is TGTGCCAGCTCACCCGAGGAGGGGTTGGGAGAGCAGTACTTC. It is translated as CASSPEEGLGEQYF.

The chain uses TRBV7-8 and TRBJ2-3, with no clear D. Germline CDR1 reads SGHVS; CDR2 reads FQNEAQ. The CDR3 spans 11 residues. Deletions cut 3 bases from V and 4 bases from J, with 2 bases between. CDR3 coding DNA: TGTGCCAGCAGCTTTTCAGATACGCAGTATTTT. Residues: CASSFSDTQYF.

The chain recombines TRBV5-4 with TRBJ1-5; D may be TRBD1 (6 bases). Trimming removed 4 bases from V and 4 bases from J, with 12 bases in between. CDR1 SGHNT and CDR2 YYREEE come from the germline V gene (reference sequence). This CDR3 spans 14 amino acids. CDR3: CASSETGSNQPQHF. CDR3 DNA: TGTGCCAGCAGCGAAACAGGGTCTAATCAGCCCCAGCATTTT.

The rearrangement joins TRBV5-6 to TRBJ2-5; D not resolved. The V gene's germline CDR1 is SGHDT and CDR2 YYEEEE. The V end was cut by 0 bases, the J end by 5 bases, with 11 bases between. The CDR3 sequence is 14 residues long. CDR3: CASSLVIPRETQYF. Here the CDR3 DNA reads TGTGCCAGCAGCTTGGTTATCCCCAGGGAGACCCAGTACTTC.

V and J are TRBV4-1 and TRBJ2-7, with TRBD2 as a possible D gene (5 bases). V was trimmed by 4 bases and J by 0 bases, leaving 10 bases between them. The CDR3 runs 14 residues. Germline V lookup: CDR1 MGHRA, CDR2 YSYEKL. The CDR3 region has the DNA TGCGCCAGCAGCCTACTAGAGAGCTCCTACGAGCAGTACTTC. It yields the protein CASSLLESSYEQYF.

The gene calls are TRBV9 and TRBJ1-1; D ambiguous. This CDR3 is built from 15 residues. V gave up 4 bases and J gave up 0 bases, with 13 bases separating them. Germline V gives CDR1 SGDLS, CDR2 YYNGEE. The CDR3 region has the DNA TGTGCCAGCAGCTCCCCAGACGGACTGAACACTGAAGCTTTCTTT. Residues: CASSSPDGLNTEAFF.

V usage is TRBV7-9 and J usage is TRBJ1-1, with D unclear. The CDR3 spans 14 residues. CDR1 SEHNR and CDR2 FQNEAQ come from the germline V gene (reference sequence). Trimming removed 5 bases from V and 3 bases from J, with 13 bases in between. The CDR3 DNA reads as TGTGCCAGCAGCCCAATGACCTCGGACACTGAAGCTTTCTTT. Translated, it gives CASSPMTSDTEAFF.

The CDR3 region has the DNA TGCGCCAGCAGAGCGACTAGCGTCTACGAGCAGTACTTC. Its protein is CASRATSVYEQYF. The rearrangement uses TRBV10-2 and TRBJ2-7; 8 nucleotides line up with TRBD2. This CDR3 contains 13 residues. V was clipped by 6 bases and J by 3 bases; unmatched bases: 4. CDR1 is WSHSY, CDR2 SAAADI, per germline.

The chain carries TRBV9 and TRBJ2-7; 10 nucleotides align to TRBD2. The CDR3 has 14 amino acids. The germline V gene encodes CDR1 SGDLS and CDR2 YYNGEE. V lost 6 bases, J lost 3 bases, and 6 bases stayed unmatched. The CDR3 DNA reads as TGTGCCAGCACTAGCGGGAGCGAGCACTACGAGCAGTACTTC. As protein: CASTSGSEHYEQYF.

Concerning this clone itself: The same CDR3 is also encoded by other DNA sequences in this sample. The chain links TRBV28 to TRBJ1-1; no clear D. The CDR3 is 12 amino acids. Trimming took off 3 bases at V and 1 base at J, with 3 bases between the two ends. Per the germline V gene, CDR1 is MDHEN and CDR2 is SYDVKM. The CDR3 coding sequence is TGTGCCAGCAGTTTTCCGAACACTGAAGCTTTCTTT. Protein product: CASSFPNTEAFF.

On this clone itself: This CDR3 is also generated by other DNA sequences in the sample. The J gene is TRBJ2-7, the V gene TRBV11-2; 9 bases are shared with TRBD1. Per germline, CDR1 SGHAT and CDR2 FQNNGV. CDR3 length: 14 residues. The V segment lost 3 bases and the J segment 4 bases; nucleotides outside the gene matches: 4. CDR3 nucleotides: TGTGCCAGCAGCTTCGGGACAGGGTTTTACGAGCAGTACTTC. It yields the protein CASSFGTGFYEQYF.

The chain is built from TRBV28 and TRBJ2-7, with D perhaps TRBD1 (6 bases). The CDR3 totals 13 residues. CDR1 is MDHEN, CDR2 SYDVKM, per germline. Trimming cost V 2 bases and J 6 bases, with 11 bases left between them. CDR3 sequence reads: CASSLLDSTEQYF. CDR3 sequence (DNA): TGTGCCAGCAGTTTACTGGACAGCACCGAGCAGTACTTC. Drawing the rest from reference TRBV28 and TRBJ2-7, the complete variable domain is DVKVTQSSRYLVKRTGEKVFLECVQDMDHENMFWYRQDPGLGLRLIYFSYDVKMKEKGDIPEGYSVSREKKERFSLILESASTNQTSMYLCASSLLDSTEQYFGPGTRLTVT.

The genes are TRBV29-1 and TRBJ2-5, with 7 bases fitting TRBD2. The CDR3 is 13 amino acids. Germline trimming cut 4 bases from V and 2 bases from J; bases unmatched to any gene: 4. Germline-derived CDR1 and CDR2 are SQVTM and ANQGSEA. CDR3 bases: TGCAGCGTTGGGCGGGGGATACAAGAGACCCAGTACTTC. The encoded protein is CSVGRGIQETQYF. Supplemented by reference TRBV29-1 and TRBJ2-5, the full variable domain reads SAVISQKPSRDICQRGTSLTIQCQVDSQVTMMFWYRQQPGQSLTLIATANQGSEATYESGFVIDKFPISRPNLTFSTLTVSNMSPEDSSIYLCSVGRGIQETQYFGPGTRLLVL.

This CDR3 is CASSQRESGAEEQFF. The CDR3 nucleotides are TGTGCCAGCAGCCAGAGGGAAAGTGGGGCTGAAGAGCAGTTCTTC. The chain carries TRBV7-9 and TRBJ2-1; TRBD1 or TRBD2 may be the D gene (5 bases each). The V end lost 5 bases, the J end lost 10 bases, and 21 bases lay between the germline ends. This CDR3 has 15 residues. Germline V gives CDR1 SEHNR, CDR2 FQNEAQ (reference sequence).

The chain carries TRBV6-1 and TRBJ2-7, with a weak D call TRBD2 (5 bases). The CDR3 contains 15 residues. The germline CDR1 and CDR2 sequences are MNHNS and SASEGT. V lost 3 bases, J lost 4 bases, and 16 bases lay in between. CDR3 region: CASSEFSERFYEQYF. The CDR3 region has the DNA TGTGCCAGCAGTGAGTTTAGCGAGCGATTTTACGAGCAGTACTTC.

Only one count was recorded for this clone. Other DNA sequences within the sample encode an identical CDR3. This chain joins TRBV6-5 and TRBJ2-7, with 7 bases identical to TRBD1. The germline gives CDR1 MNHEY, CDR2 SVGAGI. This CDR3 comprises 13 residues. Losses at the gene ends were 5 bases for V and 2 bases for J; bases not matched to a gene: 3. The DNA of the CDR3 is TGTGCCAGCAGTCCCGACAGGGCCTACGAGCAGTACTTC. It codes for CASSPDRAYEQYF.

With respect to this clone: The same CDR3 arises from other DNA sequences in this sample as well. The CDR3 DNA follows: TGTGCCAGCAGTTACGGGACAGTTAACACTGAAGCTTTCTTT. Encoded protein: CASSYGTVNTEAFF. The chain recombines TRBV6-5 with TRBJ1-1; 7 nucleotides line up with TRBD1. Germline assignment: CDR1 MNHEY and CDR2 SVGAGI. The length of the CDR3 is 14 residues. V trimming: 2 bases; J trimming: 2 bases; junction bases outside the gene matches: 2.

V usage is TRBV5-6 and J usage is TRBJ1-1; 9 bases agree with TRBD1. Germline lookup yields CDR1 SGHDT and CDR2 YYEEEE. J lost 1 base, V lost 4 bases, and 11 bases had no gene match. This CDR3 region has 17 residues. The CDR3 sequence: CASSVGQGRLENTEAFF. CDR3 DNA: TGTGCCAGCAGCGTGGGACAGGGTCGCTTGGAGAACACTGAAGCTTTCTTT.

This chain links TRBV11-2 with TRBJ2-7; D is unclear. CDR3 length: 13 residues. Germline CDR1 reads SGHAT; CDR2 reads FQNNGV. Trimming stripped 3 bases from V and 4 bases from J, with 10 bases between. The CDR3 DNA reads TGTGCCAGCAGCTTTGGTACTTGGTACGAGCAGTACTTC. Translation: CASSFGTWYEQYF.

CDR3 DNA sequence: TGTGCCAGCAGTTCAGACAGGGAGGCAACTAATGAAAAACTGTTTTTT. As protein: CASSSDREATNEKLFF. The chain couples TRBV28 to TRBJ1-4; 7 nucleotides agree with TRBD1. This CDR3 spans 16 amino acids. V lost 4 bases and J lost 0; bases outside the gene matches: 5. CDR1 MDHEN and CDR2 SYDVKM come from the germline V gene.

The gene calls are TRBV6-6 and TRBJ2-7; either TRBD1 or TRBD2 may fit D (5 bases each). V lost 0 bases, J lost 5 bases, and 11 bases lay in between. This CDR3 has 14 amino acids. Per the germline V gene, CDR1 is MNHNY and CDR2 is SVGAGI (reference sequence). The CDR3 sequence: CASSYSGEGHEQYF. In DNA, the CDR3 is TGTGCCAGCAGTTACTCGGGGGAAGGGCACGAGCAGTACTTC.

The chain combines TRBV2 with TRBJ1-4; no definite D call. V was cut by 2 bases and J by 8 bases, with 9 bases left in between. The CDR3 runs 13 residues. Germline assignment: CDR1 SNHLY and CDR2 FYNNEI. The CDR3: CASSEIWAEKLFF. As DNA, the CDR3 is TGTGCCAGCAGTGAAATTTGGGCAGAAAAACTGTTTTTT.

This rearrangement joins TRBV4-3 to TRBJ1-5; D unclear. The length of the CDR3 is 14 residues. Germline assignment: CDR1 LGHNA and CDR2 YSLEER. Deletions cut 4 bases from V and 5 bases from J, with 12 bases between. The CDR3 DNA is TGCGCCAGCAGCCCGGACTTGGGGTATCAGCCCCAGCATTTT. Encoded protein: CASSPDLGYQPQHF.

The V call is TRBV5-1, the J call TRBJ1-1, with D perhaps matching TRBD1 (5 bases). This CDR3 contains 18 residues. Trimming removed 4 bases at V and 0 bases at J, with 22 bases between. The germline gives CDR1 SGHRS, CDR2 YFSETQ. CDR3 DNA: TGCGCCAGCAGCCCCGGTATGTCGAGGGGTGATATGAACACTGAAGCTTTCTTT. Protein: CASSPGMSRGDMNTEAFF.

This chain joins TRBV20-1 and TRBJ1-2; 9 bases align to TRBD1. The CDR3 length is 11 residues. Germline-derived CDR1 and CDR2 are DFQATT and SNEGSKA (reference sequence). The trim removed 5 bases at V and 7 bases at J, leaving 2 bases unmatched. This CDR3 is CSAGQGSGYTF. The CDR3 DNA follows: TGCAGTGCTGGACAGGGGTCTGGCTACACCTTC.